This TCR beta chain was retrieved from a study of cytomegalovirus exposure and HLA in healthy donors. The CDR3 has 15 residues. Germline values: CDR1 MDHEN, CDR2 SYDVKM. V lost 4 bases to trimming and J lost 3 bases, with 15 bases between them. Primers included in the PCR were 60 Vbeta and 13 Jbeta primers. Assay: immunoSEQ multiplex PCR; the TCRdb copy retains only in-frame clones and omits some. The sample holds fewer than 250,000 clones, 70% to 75% seen once. The sequence was collected from a young man in good health and CMV-seropositive. Sequences were obtained from PBMCs. The chain joins TRBV28 to TRBJ1-1, with a possible D match to TRBD1 (6 bases). The CDR3 spells CASSSSGAIHTEAFF. CDR3 bases: TGTGCCAGCAGTTCATCAGGGGCGATACACACTGAAGCTTTCTTT.